The clone carrying this T cell receptor beta chain was detected only once. Its antigen is currently unknown. This entry is derived from a study of T cell responses to AZD1222 COVID-19 vaccine. Findings of the study overall: Spike-specific TCR breadth and depth both grew after two AZD1222 doses. The study sampled repertoires only after the peak T cell response.

Germline V gene sequence: CDR1 MRHNA, CDR2 SNTAGT. This CDR3 contains 14 residues. V lost 11 bases to trimming and J lost 0 bases, with 14 bases between them. Using immunoSEQ multiplex PCR, the repertoire was profiled, and TCRdb retains in-frame clones only, with some absent. The sample lists approximately 92,000 clones; about nine tenths were seen once. The V and J genes are TRBV6-4 and TRBJ2-1, with a tentative D call TRBD1 (5 bases). The sequence was obtained from an adult in good health. Sequencing used peripheral blood, obtained on day 0 of AZD1222 vaccination. CDR3 protein: CAVGQGLSYNEQFF. In DNA form, the CDR3 reads TGTGCCGTTGGGCAGGGCCTCTCCTACAATGAGCAGTTCTTC.